This T cell receptor beta chain was captured by sequencing in a study of blood T cell repertoires in COVID-19. In the study's own analysis: The assay estimated nucleated cells by amplifying reference gene primers. Clones were sequenced by immunoSEQ multiplex PCR, and TCRdb holds only the in-frame ones, with some missing. Clone size and V and J calls were adopted from that table, with D and trimming inferred from the DNA. Seen here are 72,000 or so clones, about four fifths observed once, and the top ten hold 15% to 20%. This CDR3 has 16 amino acids. Germline-derived CDR1 and CDR2 are LNHNV and YYDKDF (reference sequence). The ends lost 0 bases at V and 1 base at J; junction bases unmatched: 4. This clone appeared a few times.

The material sequenced was peripheral blood. The V gene is TRBV15, the J gene TRBJ2-7; the match to TRBD1 covers 9 bases. The receptor was derived from an older man who had recovered from COVID-19. In nucleotides, the CDR3 is TGTGCCACCAGCAGAGAGACAGGGGGACTGTCCTACGAGCAGTACTTC. This gives the protein CATSRETGGLSYEQYF.